This TCR beta chain was obtained from a study of PD-1 blockade in classical Hodgkin lymphoma. Time point indicated: cycle 4 day 1 (C4D1), after less than 7 weeks of nivolumab. Relapse after autologous stem cell transplantation occurred in every patient, and brentuximab vedotin exposure varied. Researchers report purifying CD4+ T cells from thawed PBMCs by magnetic negative selection. This CDR3 is 13 amino acids long. Trimming pared 5 bases from V and 8 bases from J, leaving 12 bases between. Per germline, CDR1 MNHEY and CDR2 SMNVEV (reference sequence). Sequenced by immunoSEQ multiplex PCR; TCRdb stores in-frame clones only, minus some. Among around 17,000 clones listed, roughly 79% were seen once.

Sequenced material: CD4+ T cells from blood, taken before the fourth cycle of nivolumab. This TCR came from a human donor with classical Hodgkin lymphoma. The V gene is TRBV27, the J gene TRBJ1-4; possibly TRBD1 for D (5 bases). The CDR3 region has the DNA TGTGCCAGCAGTAGGGACCAAGGGGAAAAACTGTTTTTT. Its translation: CASSRDQGEKLFF.